These 27 T cell receptor beta chains originate from one sample sequenced in a study of cytomegalovirus exposure and HLA in healthy donors. The PCR was carried out with 60 Vbeta primers and 13 Jbeta primers. Sequenced by immunoSEQ multiplex PCR; TCRdb stores in-frame clones only, minus some. Of about 140,000 clones listed, more than 65% are singletons. The specimen sequenced was PBMCs. The receptor set was obtained from a woman aged 30 to 39 in good health and CMV-seronegative.

In its sample, this clone was seen once. This chain's CDR3 is CASRREQPYEQYV. CDR3 DNA sequence: TGTGCCAGCAGGAGGGAACAGCCCTACGAGCAGTACGTC. This rearrangement joins TRBV6-1 to TRBJ2-7, with a weak D call TRBD2 (5 bases). The CDR3 spans 13 residues. Trimming removed 6 bases at V and 2 bases at J, with 11 bases between. CDR1 is MNHNS and CDR2 is SASEGT in the germline V gene.

This chain connects TRBV28 to TRBJ2-7, with 7 bases aligning to TRBD1. The length of the CDR3 is 14 residues. Germline V lookup: CDR1 MDHEN, CDR2 SYDVKM. V gave up 5 bases and J gave up 2 bases; unmatched junction bases: 6. The DNA of the CDR3 is TGTGCCAGCAGTCTAACGACAGGGACCTACGAGCAGTACGTC. Translating it yields CASSLTTGTYEQYV.

This clone was seen once. The chain joins TRBV7-2 to TRBJ2-1, with 11 bases fitting TRBD2. The trim removed 5 bases at V and 4 bases at J, leaving 7 bases unmatched. This CDR3 is 16 amino acids long. Per the germline V gene, CDR1 is SGHTA and CDR2 is FQGNSA. For the CDR3, the DNA is TGTGCCAGCAGCCCGGTGACTAGCGGGATATACAATGAGCAGTTCTTC. This codes for CASSPVTSGIYNEQFF.

This clone was seen only a few times. The chain combines TRBV18 with TRBJ2-7; 10 bases fit TRBD1. CDR1 is KGHSH, CDR2 LQKENI, per germline. CDR3 length equals 14 residues. V lost 4 bases, J lost 3 bases, and 3 bases stayed unmatched. The CDR3 region is CASSLRTGGYEQYV. DNA for the CDR3: TGTGCCAGCTCACTCCGGACAGGGGGCTACGAGCAGTACGTC.

The CDR3 nucleotides are TGTGCCATCAGTGAGTCAACGCAGGGCGGAATGAACACTGAAGCTTTCTTT. This codes for CAISESTQGGMNTEAFF. The chain uses TRBV10-3 and TRBJ1-1; tentatively, D is TRBD1 (5 bases). The CDR3 has 17 amino acids. The ends were cut back, 0 bases at V and 0 bases at J, with 14 bases in the middle. Per the germline V gene, CDR1 is ENHRY and CDR2 is SYGVKD.

The rearrangement joins TRBV5-5 to TRBJ2-3; a possible D gene is TRBD2 (6 bases). V dropped 0 bases and J dropped 9 bases, with 14 bases sitting between them. The CDR3 consists of 14 residues. Germline V gene data show CDR1 as SGHKS and CDR2 as YYEKEE (reference sequence). CDR3 loop: CASSLVLAVLTQYF. In DNA, the CDR3 is TGTGCCAGCAGCTTGGTGTTAGCGGTGTTGACGCAGTATTTT.

V and J are TRBV6-5 and TRBJ2-1; 11 bases match TRBD2. J lost 7 bases, V lost 6 bases, and 8 bases had no gene match. Germline loops: CDR1 MNHEY, CDR2 SVGAGI. This CDR3 has 15 residues. The DNA for the CDR3 is TGTGCCAGCAGCTTTACTAGCGGGGGCCCAAATGAGCAGTTCTTC. It encodes CASSFTSGGPNEQFF.

The chain uses TRBV11-3 and TRBJ2-1; the match to TRBD2 covers 10 bases. CDR1 and CDR2 (germline): SGHNT, YENEEA. V gave up 1 base and J gave up 5 bases; unmatched junction bases: 11. The CDR3 sequence is 18 residues long. In nucleotides, the CDR3 is TGTGCCAGCAGCTTAGGTCAGACTAGCGGGTCGAAAGACAATGAGCAGTTCTTC. Its protein product is CASSLGQTSGSKDNEQFF.

This chain uses TRBV5-1 with TRBJ2-5, with TRBD2 as a possible D gene (6 bases). V lost 1 base to trimming and J lost 4 bases, with 11 bases between them. CDR1 and CDR2 from the germline V gene are SGHRS and YFSETQ. The CDR3 covers 14 residues. DNA for the CDR3: TGCGCCAGCAGCTTGAGGAGGGATGGAGAGACCCAGTACTTC. Translated, it gives CASSLRRDGETQYF.

The sample holds one count of this clone. The rearrangement links TRBV6-1 to TRBJ2-6, with TRBD2 matching 10 bases. In germline, CDR1 is MNHNS, CDR2 SASEGT. Trimming at V came to 0 bases and at J to 2 bases, leaving 4 bases not matched to a gene. The CDR3 has 18 amino acids. CDR3 bases: TGTGCCAGCAGTGAAGCCCTAGCGGGAGAAGCTGGGGCCAACGTCCTGACTTTC. Translation gives CASSEALAGEAGANVLTF.

This rearrangement joins TRBV19 to TRBJ2-3; 12 nucleotides match TRBD2. Germline-derived CDR1 and CDR2 are LNHDA and SQIVND (reference sequence). Trimming at V came to 6 bases and at J to 3 bases, leaving 4 bases not matched to a gene. This CDR3 has 15 amino acids. Here the CDR3 DNA reads TGTGCCAGTAGAATGACTAGCGGGAGAACAGATACGCAGTATTTT. Its translation: CASRMTSGRTDTQYF.

The chain is built from TRBV4-2 and TRBJ2-5; 9 nucleotides agree with TRBD2. The CDR3 has 16 amino acids. The ends lost 2 bases at V and 5 bases at J; junction bases unmatched: 9. Germline V gives CDR1 LGHNA, CDR2 YNFKEQ. The CDR3 loop reads CASSQSSGTSFETQYF. DNA for the CDR3: TGTGCCAGCAGCCAATCATCCGGGACTAGCTTCGAGACCCAGTACTTC.

The chain combines TRBV6-5 with TRBJ2-5; D is uncertain. V lost 0 bases to trimming and J lost 2 bases, with 7 bases between them. The CDR3 has 14 residues. Germline V gives CDR1 MNHEY, CDR2 SVGAGI. The CDR3 here is CASSYSGLQETQYF. The CDR3 nucleotides are TGTGCCAGCAGTTACTCTGGGCTGCAAGAGACCCAGTACTTC.

J is TRBJ2-7 and V is TRBV7-9, with TRBD2 matching 9 bases. Trimming removed 1 base from V and 5 bases from J; junction bases left unmatched: 0. Germline assignment: CDR1 SEHNR and CDR2 FQNEAQ (reference sequence). This CDR3 comprises 13 residues. This CDR3 is CASSLVAGDEQYV. The CDR3 nucleotides are TGTGCCAGCAGCTTAGTAGCGGGGGACGAGCAGTACGTC.

The chain couples TRBV29-1 to TRBJ2-7; D may be TRBD1 (6 bases). The CDR3 has 14 amino acids. Deletions cut 5 bases from V and 2 bases from J, with 16 bases between. The V gene's germline CDR1 is SQVTM and CDR2 ANQGSEA. CDR3 residues: CSVSGAIDAYEQYF. CDR3 bases: TGCAGCGTTTCAGGGGCTATCGATGCCTACGAGCAGTACTTC.

This clone was detected only once. The gene calls are TRBV11-2 and TRBJ2-1; 8 bases are a match to TRBD2. The germline CDR1 and CDR2 sequences are SGHAT and FQNNGV. V lost 2 bases, J lost 1 base, and 7 bases stayed unmatched. The CDR3 contains 17 residues. The CDR3 nucleotides read TGTGCCAGCAGCTTATTCTCAAGCGGGAGTTCCTACAATGAGCAGTTCTTC. Its translation is CASSLFSSGSSYNEQFF.

This chain uses TRBV9 with TRBJ2-1; possible D gene TRBD2, 6 bases. The V end was cut by 6 bases, the J end by 1 base, with 11 bases between. Per germline, CDR1 SGDLS and CDR2 YYNGEE. CDR3 length equals 14 residues. CDR3 nucleotides: TGTGCCAGCACAACGGGGGAATCCTACAATGAGCAGTTCTTC. Amino acids: CASTTGESYNEQFF.

V gene TRBV6-6 combines with J gene TRBJ1-2, with D hard to call. V lost 5 bases and J lost 6, with 7 bases in between. Per the germline V gene, CDR1 is MNHNY and CDR2 is SVGAGI (reference sequence). The CDR3 contains 11 residues. CDR3: CASSTQNGYTF. Written as DNA, the CDR3 is TGTGCCAGCAGTACCCAGAATGGCTACACCTTC.

This rearrangement joins TRBV10-2 to TRBJ1-1, with D perhaps TRBD1 (6 bases). The germline V gene has CDR1 WSHSY and CDR2 SAAADI. V gave up 3 bases and J gave up 6 bases, with 14 bases separating them. The CDR3 length is 14 residues. The CDR3: CASSDPGAVAEAFF. CDR3 sequence (DNA): TGCGCCAGCAGTGACCCAGGGGCGGTAGCTGAAGCTTTCTTT.

This clone has more than one count but fewer than ten. The chain combines TRBV4-1 with TRBJ2-2; D is perhaps TRBD1 (5 bases). The CDR3 is 16 amino acids. Germline V lookup: CDR1 MGHRA, CDR2 YSYEKL. V was trimmed by 2 bases and J by 6 bases, leaving 16 bases between them. The CDR3 nucleotides are TGCGCCAGCAGCCAAAGGGGAAGGGGCTCGTCCGGGGAGCTGTTTTTT. Residues: CASSQRGRGSSGELFF.

This clone was seen only a few times. At one boundary the junction diverges from the germline segment, which might be a read error. V is TRBV7-9 and J is TRBJ1-5, with 7 bases that match TRBD1. Germline CDR1 SEHNR, CDR2 FQNEAQ (reference sequence). This CDR3 region has 12 residues. The CDR3 is CSSSQGDQPQHF. For the CDR3, the DNA is TGTTCCAGCAGCCAGGGGGATCAGCCCCAGCATTTT.

The CDR3 DNA follows: TGTGCCTGGAGTCCGACAGGGATAGTTGGAAACACCATATATTTT. It yields the protein CAWSPTGIVGNTIYF. The genes are TRBV30 and TRBJ1-3; 7 bases are a match to TRBD1. CDR1 is GTSNPN and CDR2 is SVGIG in the germline V gene (reference sequence). The junction had 7 bases not matched to a gene; V was cut back by 2 bases and J by 3 bases. The CDR3 sequence is 15 residues long.

The chain has TRBV4-1 and TRBJ1-4; 9 positions match TRBD1. Germline V gene lookup returns CDR1 MGHRA and CDR2 YSYEKL. Unmatched junction bases numbered 11, after V lost 3 bases and J lost 0 bases. This CDR3 spans 19 amino acids. CDR3 loop: CASSHPGQGPEATNEKLFF. CDR3 bases: TGCGCCAGCAGCCACCCGGGACAGGGTCCGGAAGCAACTAATGAAAAACTGTTTTTT.

A few counts support this clone. This chain uses TRBV7-3 with TRBJ2-7, with 7 nucleotides matching TRBD2. The germline V gene has CDR1 SGHTA and CDR2 FQGTGA. V shed 4 bases and J 2 bases; nucleotides not matched to a gene: 17. The CDR3 spans 18 residues. CDR3 sequence reads: CASSSPPLTSGETYEQYV. CDR3 DNA: TGTGCCAGCAGCTCCCCCCCTCTGACGAGCGGGGAGACCTACGAGCAGTACGTC.

V is TRBV28 and J is TRBJ2-7; TRBD1 aligns across 7 bases. Unmatched junction bases numbered 6, after V lost 5 bases and J lost 2 bases. CDR3 length equals 14 residues. CDR1 MDHEN and CDR2 SYDVKM come from the germline V gene. The DNA for the CDR3 is TGTGCCAGCAGTCCGGGACAGTTCCCCTACGAGCAGTACTTC. This encodes CASSPGQFPYEQYF.

This sequence joins TRBV7-3 and TRBJ2-3; TRBD2 matches 8 bases. CDR1 and CDR2 (germline): SGHTA, FQGTGA. Losses at the gene ends were 5 bases for V and 14 bases for J; bases not matched to a gene: 12. The CDR3 loop spans 13 amino acids. The CDR3, as DNA: TGTGCCAGCAGCCCCACCGGGACTAGTTCACCGTATTTT. Its protein is CASSPTGTSSPYF. Together with reference TRBV7-3 and TRBJ2-3, the CDR3 gives the full variable domain: GAGVSQTPSNKVTEKGKYVELRCDPISGHTALYWYRQSLGQGPEFLIYFQGTGAADDSGLPNDRFFAVRPEGSVSTLKIQRTERGDSAVYLCASSPTGTSSPYFGPGTRLTVL.

This clone was observed a single time. Written as DNA, the CDR3 is TGTGCCAGCAGTGAACATATGGGGGCAGAGACCCAGTACTTC. This encodes CASSEHMGAETQYF. V usage is TRBV6-5 and J usage is TRBJ2-5, with D perhaps TRBD1 (6 bases). Germline CDR1 MNHEY, CDR2 SVGAGI. The V gene lost 5 bases and the J gene lost 4 bases, with 14 bases spanning the gap. This CDR3 contains 14 residues.